This T cell receptor beta chain came from a study of T cells in Graves' hyperthyroidism and ophthalmopathy. Stable Graves' hyperthyroidism denoted no ophthalmopathy progression over 18 months. Any patient presenting with uncontrolled infection, other autoimmune disease, pregnancy or lactation was left out. This clonotype was recorded at least ten times. Its antigen is not identified. Per the germline V gene, CDR1 is SGHTA and CDR2 is FQGNSA. This CDR3 has 15 residues. Between the trimmed V and J ends, which lost 4 bases and 7 bases, there was a span of 19 bases. RNA transcripts gave rise to amplified TCR beta CDR3 regions. Carried out on the TCR CDR3, a first-round RT-PCR used the HTBI primer set. TCRdb re-called the multiplex PCR reads through MiXCR, storing one row per CDR3 protein. The profile covers 560,000 or so distinct CDR3 sequences, with 35% to 55% appearing a single time and just over 8% taken by the ten largest.

Study-wide results and caveats: In the analysis, a 13 V-J model separated ophthalmopathy from stable hyperthyroidism. Most clonotypes that expanded in the thyroid above 0.001 also showed up in blood.

This TCR derives from a woman between 18 and 29 years old with Graves' hyperthyroidism. The chain couples TRBV7-2 to TRBJ1-2; no clear D gene. Sequencing was done on a sample of peripheral blood or thyroid tissue (not recorded which). CDR3 bases: TGTGCCAGCAGCTCGTCAAAGGAAAAAGTCGGTGGCTACACCTTC. Translating it yields CASSSSKEKVGGYTF.